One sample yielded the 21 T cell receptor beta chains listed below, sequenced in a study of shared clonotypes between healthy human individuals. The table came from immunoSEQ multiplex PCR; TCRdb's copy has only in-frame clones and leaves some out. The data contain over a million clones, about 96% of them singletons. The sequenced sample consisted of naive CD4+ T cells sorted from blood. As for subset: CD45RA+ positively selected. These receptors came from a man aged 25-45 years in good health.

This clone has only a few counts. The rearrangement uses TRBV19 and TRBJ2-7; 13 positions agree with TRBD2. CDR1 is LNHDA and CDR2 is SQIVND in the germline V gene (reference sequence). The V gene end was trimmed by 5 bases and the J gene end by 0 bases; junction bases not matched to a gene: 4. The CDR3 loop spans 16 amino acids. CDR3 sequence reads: CASSHRTSGSSYEQYF. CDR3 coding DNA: TGTGCCAGTAGTCATCGGACTAGCGGGAGCTCCTACGAGCAGTACTTC.

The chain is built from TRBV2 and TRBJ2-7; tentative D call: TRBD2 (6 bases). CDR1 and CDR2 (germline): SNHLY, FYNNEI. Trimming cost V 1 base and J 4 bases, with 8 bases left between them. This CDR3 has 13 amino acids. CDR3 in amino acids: CASSEVGRYEQYF. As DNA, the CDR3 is TGTGCCAGCAGTGAAGTAGGGAGGTACGAGCAGTACTTC.

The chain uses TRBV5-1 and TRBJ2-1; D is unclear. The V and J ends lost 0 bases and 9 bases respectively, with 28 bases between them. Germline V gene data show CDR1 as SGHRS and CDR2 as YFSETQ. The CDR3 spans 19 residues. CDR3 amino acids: CASSLEVGTYPAPFSEQFF. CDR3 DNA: TGCGCCAGCAGCTTGGAGGTGGGAACCTACCCCGCCCCATTTTCTGAGCAGTTCTTC.

The CDR3 reads CASFTHPGGPDTGELFF. The DNA for the CDR3 is TGCGCCAGCTTCACCCATCCCGGGGGGCCCGACACCGGGGAGCTGTTTTTT. J is TRBJ2-2 and V is TRBV5-1; possible D gene TRBD2, 7 bases. This CDR3 region has 17 residues. The V gene lost 7 bases and the J gene lost 3 bases, with 22 bases spanning the gap. Germline loops: CDR1 SGHRS, CDR2 YFSETQ.

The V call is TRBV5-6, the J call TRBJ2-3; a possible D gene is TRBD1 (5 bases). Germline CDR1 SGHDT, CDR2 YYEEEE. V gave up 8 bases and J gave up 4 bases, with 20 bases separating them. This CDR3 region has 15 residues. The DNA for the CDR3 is TGTGCCAGTGTAAGGGGCAGGAAGGCGGCAGATACGCAGTATTTT. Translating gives CASVRGRKAADTQYF.

The CDR3 loop reads CASSSQGLTEAFF. Written as DNA, the CDR3 is TGCGCCAGCAGCTCACAGGGTTTGACTGAAGCTTTCTTT. The rearrangement joins TRBV5-1 to TRBJ1-1; D possibly corresponds to TRBD1 (6 bases). The CDR3 has 13 amino acids. Trimming cost V 3 bases and J 5 bases, with 11 bases left between them. Germline CDR1 SGHRS, CDR2 YFSETQ.

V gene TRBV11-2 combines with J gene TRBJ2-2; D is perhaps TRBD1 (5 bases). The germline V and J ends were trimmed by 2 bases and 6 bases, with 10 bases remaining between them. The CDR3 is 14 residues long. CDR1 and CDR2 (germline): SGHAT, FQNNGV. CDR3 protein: CASSLNQGSGELFF. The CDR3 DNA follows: TGTGCCAGCAGCTTAAATCAGGGTTCCGGGGAGCTGTTTTTT.

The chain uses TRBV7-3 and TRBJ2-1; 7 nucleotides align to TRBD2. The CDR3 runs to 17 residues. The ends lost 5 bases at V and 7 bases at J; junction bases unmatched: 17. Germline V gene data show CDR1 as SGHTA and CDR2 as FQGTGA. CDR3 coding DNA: TGTGCCAGCAGCGTAATCGGGTTTGCGGGAGCCGTTAATGAGCAGTTCTTC. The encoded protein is CASSVIGFAGAVNEQFF.

The DNA for the CDR3 is TGCAGTGCTAGAGATTTCAATGAGCAGTTCTTC. Protein: CSARDFNEQFF. The gene calls are TRBV20-1 and TRBJ2-1, with D unresolved. The CDR3 has 11 residues. The V end was cut by 0 bases, the J end by 6 bases, with 3 bases between. Germline CDR1 and CDR2: DFQATT and SNEGSKA (reference sequence).

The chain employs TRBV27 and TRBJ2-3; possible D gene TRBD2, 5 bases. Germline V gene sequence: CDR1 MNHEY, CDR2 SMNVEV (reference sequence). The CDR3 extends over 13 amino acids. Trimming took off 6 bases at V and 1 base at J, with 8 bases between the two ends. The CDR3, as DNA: TGTGCCAGCAGCTGGACTGGCACAGATACGCAGTATTTT. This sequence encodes CASSWTGTDTQYF.

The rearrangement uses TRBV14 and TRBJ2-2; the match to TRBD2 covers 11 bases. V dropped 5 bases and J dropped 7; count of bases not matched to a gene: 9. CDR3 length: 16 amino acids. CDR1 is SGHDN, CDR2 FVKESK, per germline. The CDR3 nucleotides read TGTGCCAGCAGCGCCCGACTAGCGGGATTATTCGGGGAGCTGTTTTTT. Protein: CASSARLAGLFGELFF. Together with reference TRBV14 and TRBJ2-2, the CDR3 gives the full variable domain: EAGVTQFPSHSVIEKGQTVTLRCDPISGHDNLYWYRRVMGKEIKFLLHFVKESKQDESGMPNNRFLAERTGGTYSTLKVQPAELEDSGVYFCASSARLAGLFGELFFGEGSRLTVL.

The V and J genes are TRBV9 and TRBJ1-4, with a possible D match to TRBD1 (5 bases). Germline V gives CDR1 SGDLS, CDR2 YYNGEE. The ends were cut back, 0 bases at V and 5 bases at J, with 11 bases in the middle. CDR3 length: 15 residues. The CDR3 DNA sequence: TGTGCCAGCAGCGTAGCTCCAGGGCGGAATGAAAAACTGTTTTTT. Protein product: CASSVAPGRNEKLFF.

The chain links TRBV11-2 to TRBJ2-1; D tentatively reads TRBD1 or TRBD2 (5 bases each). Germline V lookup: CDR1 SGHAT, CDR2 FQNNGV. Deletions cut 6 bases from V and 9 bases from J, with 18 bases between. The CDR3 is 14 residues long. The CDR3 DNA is TGTGCCAGCAGTCCCGGGGCTGGCCAATTTGAGCAGTTCTTC. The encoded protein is CASSPGAGQFEQFF. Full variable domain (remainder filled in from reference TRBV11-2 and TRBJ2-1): EAGVAQSPRYKIIEKRQSVAFWCNPISGHATLYWYQQILGQGPKLLIQFQNNGVVDDSQLPKDRFSAERLKGVDSTLKIQPAKLEDSAVYLCASSPGAGQFEQFFGPGTRLTVL.

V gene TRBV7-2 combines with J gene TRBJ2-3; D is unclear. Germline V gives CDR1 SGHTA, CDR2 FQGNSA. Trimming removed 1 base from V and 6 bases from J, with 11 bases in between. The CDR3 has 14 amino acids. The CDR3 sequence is CASSLVTRGDTQYF. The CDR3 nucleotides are TGTGCCAGCAGCTTAGTAACCCGTGGGGATACGCAGTATTTT.

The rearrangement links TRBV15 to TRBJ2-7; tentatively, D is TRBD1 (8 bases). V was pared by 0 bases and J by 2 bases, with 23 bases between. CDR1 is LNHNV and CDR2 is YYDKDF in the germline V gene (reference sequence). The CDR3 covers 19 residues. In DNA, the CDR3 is TGTGCCACCAGCAGAGATCCGCTCAACCGACAGGGGAGGGCCTACGAGCAGTACTTC. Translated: CATSRDPLNRQGRAYEQYF.

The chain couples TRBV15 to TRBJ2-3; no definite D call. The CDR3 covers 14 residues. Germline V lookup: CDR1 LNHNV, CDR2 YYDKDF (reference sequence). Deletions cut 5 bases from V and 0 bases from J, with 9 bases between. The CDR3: CATSPFISTDTQYF. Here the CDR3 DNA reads TGTGCCACCAGCCCCTTTATTAGCACAGATACGCAGTATTTT.

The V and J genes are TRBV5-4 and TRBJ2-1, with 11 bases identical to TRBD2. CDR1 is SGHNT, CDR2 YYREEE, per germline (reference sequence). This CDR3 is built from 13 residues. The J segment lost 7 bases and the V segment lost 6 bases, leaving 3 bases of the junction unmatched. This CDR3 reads CASKLAGVNEQFF. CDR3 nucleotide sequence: TGTGCCAGCAAACTAGCGGGAGTTAATGAGCAGTTCTTC.

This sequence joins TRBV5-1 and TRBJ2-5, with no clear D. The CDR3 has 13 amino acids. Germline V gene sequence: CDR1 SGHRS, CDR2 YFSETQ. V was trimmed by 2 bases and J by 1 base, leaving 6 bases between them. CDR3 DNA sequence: TGCGCCAGCAGCTTAACAGCCCAAGAGACCCAGTACTTC. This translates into CASSLTAQETQYF.

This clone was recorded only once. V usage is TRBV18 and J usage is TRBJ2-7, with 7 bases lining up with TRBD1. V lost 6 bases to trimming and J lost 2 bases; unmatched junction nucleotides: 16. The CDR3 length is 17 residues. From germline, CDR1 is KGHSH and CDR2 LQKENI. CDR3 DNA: TGTGCCAGCTCCTTGCTCGCTAAGGGGGACAGAACCTACGAGCAGTACTTC. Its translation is CASSLLAKGDRTYEQYF. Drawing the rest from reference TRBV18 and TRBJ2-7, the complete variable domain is NAGVMQNPRHLVRRRGQEARLRCSPMKGHSHVYWYRQLPEEGLKFMVYLQKENIIDESGMPKERFSAEFPKEGPSILRIQQVVRGDSAAYFCASSLLAKGDRTYEQYFGPGTRLTVT.

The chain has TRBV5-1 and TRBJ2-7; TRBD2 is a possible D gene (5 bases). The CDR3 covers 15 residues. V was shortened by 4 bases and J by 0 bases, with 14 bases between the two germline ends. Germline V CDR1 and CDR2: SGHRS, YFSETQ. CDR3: CASSPLERFSYEQYF. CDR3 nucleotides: TGCGCCAGCAGCCCTCTGGAGCGGTTCTCCTACGAGCAGTACTTC.

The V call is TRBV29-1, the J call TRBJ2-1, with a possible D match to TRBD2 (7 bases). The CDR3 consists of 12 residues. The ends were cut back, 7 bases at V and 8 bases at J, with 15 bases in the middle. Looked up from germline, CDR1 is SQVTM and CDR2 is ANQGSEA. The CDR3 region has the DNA TGCAGCGCCACTGGGGGGGCTGATGAGCAGTTCTTC. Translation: CSATGGADEQFF.